What follows is one T cell receptor (beta chain) and its context. The assay was immunoSEQ multiplex PCR, and TCRdb's table has in-frame clones only and misses some. The sample records fewer than 150,000 clones, around 80% being singletons. V dropped 3 bases and J dropped 0 bases, with 10 bases sitting between them. The germline CDR1 and CDR2 sequences are GTSNPN and SVGIG (reference sequence). CDR3 length: 14 residues. These data come from a study of blood T cell repertoires in COVID-19. About the study: The cDNA or gDNA used as material had been derived from T cells, B-cell-depleted T cells, or PBMCs.

The rearrangement uses TRBV30 and TRBJ2-3; weak D call: TRBD2 (5 bases). The sample taken for sequencing was peripheral blood. This clonotype was obtained from a man in his sixties who had recovered from COVID-19. The CDR3 sequence: CAWSRDQSTDTQYF. CDR3 DNA: TGTGCCTGGAGCCGGGATCAGAGCACAGATACGCAGTATTTT.